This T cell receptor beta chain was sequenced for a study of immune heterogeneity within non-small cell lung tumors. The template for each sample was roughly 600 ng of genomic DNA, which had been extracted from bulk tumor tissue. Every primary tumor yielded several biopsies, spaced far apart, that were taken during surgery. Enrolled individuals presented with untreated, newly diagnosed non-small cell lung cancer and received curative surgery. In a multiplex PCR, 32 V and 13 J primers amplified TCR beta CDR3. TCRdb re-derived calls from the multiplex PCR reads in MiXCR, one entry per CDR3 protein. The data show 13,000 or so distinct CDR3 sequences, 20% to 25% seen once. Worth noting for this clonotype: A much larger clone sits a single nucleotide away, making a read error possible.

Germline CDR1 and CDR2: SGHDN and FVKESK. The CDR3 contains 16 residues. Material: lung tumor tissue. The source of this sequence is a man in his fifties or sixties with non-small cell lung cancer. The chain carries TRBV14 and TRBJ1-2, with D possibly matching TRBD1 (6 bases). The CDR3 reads CARSQGGPRASYGYTF. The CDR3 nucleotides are TGTGCCAGAAGCCAAGGGGGTCCCAGGGCGTCTTATGGCTACACCTTC.